The 27 T cell receptor beta chains below all came from one sample that was sequenced in a study of tumor and adjacent non-tumor tissue in lung cancer. TCRbeta libraries were built with three rounds of nested PCR, modified from ARM-PCR. TCRdb processed the multiplex PCR reads anew with MiXCR; each CDR3 protein has one entry. The sample includes 80,000 or so distinct CDR3 sequences, 70% to 90% seen only once; the top ten take about 47%. This sample's RNA came from whole unsorted tissue. This non-tumor lung sample came from over 3 cm beyond the tumor edge. The sequenced sample was distant non-tumor lung tissue. These receptors came from a man aged 55-75 years with non-small cell lung cancer.

The chain couples TRBV11-3 to TRBJ2-3; the D gene is possibly TRBD2 (5 bases). CDR3 length: 13 amino acids. The germline V gene encodes CDR1 SGHNT and CDR2 YENEEA. The germline V and J ends were trimmed by 9 bases and 6 bases, with 16 bases remaining between them. This CDR3 reads CASNFQEVDTQYF. The CDR3 DNA reads TGTGCCAGTAACTTTCAGGAGGTTGATACGCAGTATTTT.

Concerning this clonotype: A read error is likely, as this CDR3 ends without the conserved phenylalanine or tryptophan. This chain links TRBV4-1 with TRBJ2-4; the D gene is possibly TRBD2 (6 bases). CDR3 size: 17 residues. Per the germline V gene, CDR1 is MGHRA and CDR2 is YSYEKL. CDR3 nucleotides: TGCGCCAGCTGCCAAGAAGGGCTAGTGGGGGGTCGCGACATTCAGTACCTC. It codes for CASCQEGLVGGRDIQYL.

Turning to this clonotype: One end of the junction varies from germline; a read error may be responsible. The rearrangement links TRBV11-2 to TRBJ2-6, with 9 bases identical to TRBD2. The CDR3 runs 18 residues. Germline-derived CDR1 and CDR2 are SGHAT and FQNNGV. CDR3 coding DNA: TGTGCCAGCAGTTCAAATAGCGGGGGAGCCACTGGGGCAAACGTCCTGACTTTC. Its translation: CASSSNSGGATGANVLTF.

Of note for this clonotype: As the CDR3 is not closed by the conserved phenylalanine or tryptophan, this likely results from a read error. This rearrangement joins TRBV29-1 to TRBJ2-3; D is uncertain. V gave up 5 bases and J gave up 2 bases, with 8 bases separating them. This CDR3 is built from 12 residues. Germline lookup yields CDR1 SQVTM and CDR2 ANQGSEA. Written as DNA, the CDR3 is TGCAGCGTTCGGACGGTCACAGATACGCAGTATCTT. This gives the protein CSVRTVTDTQYL.

Turning to this clonotype: The germline gene is not matched at one end of the junction; a read error may be the cause. The chain uses TRBV28 and TRBJ2-7; D tentatively reads TRBD1 or TRBD2 (5 bases each). Germline V gene sequence: CDR1 MDHEN, CDR2 SYDVKM. The CDR3 extends over 15 amino acids. The CDR3 loop reads CASTLSSLGAYEQYF. CDR3 DNA sequence: TGTGCCAGCACTTTATCCTCCCTGGGGGCCTACGAGCAGTACTTC.

The chain combines TRBV11-2 with TRBJ2-1, with D uncertain. The CDR3 consists of 15 residues. Trimming pared 10 bases from V and 0 bases from J, leaving 16 bases between. Germline values: CDR1 SGHAT, CDR2 FQNNGV. CDR3 in amino acids: CANSLDRNSYNEQFF. The CDR3 nucleotides read TGTGCCAACAGTTTAGATAGGAACTCCTACAATGAGCAGTTCTTC.

This clonotype was found once. At one of its ends the junction is not consistent with the germline gene, which may arise from a read error. J is TRBJ1-6 and V is TRBV11-2; TRBD1 aligns across 10 bases. The CDR3 length is 15 residues. From germline, CDR1 is SGHAT and CDR2 FQNNGV. The CDR3: CASSIETGGLSPLHF. For the CDR3, the DNA is TGTGCCAGCAGCATAGAGACAGGGGGCCTTTCACCCCTCCACTTT.

Comment on this clonotype: At one boundary the junction diverges from the germline segment, which might be a read error. The chain is built from TRBV7-9 and TRBJ2-7, with 7 positions matching TRBD1. This CDR3 region has 14 residues. In germline, CDR1 is SEHNR, CDR2 FQNEAQ (reference sequence). CDR3 DNA sequence: TGTGCCAGCAGCCTGGACAGGCACTCCTACGAGAAGTACTTC. Its protein product is CASSLDRHSYEKYF.

Worth noting for this clonotype: The CDR3 does not close with the conserved phenylalanine or tryptophan, likely indicating a read error. The DNA is left out, because the CDR3 cannot be placed on it with certainty; the CDR3 is given as TCRdb lists it. The V gene is TRBV20-1, the J gene TRBJ1-4. The CDR3 is made up of 16 amino acids, end residues included. Germline CDR1 reads DFQATT; CDR2 reads SNEGSKA (reference sequence). The CDR3 loop is CSAFTTYLARNEKLFI.

Regarding this clonotype: One junction end disagrees with the germline gene, perhaps due to a read error. The genes are TRBV6-5 and TRBJ2-3; D remains unclear. CDR3 length: 12 residues. Germline lookup yields CDR1 MNHEY and CDR2 SVGAGI. CDR3: CAGSAGIDTQCF. In DNA, the CDR3 is TGTGCCGGCAGCGCAGGCATAGATACACAGTGTTTT.

This clonotype appeared a few times. This may be a read error: a much more frequent sequence differs by one nucleotide. This chain links TRBV5-6 with TRBJ2-7; D possibly uses TRBD1 or TRBD2 (6 bases each). The CDR3 sequence is 12 residues long. The ends were cut back, 0 bases at V and 7 bases at J, with 8 bases in the middle. CDR1 and CDR2 from the germline V gene are SGHDT and YYEEEE. The CDR3 sequence: CASSLGRGEQYF. CDR3 in DNA: TGTGCCAGCAGCTTGGGGAGGGGGGAGCAGTACTTC. Combining the CDR3 with reference TRBV5-6 and TRBJ2-7 gives the whole variable domain DAGVTQSPTHLIKTRGQQVTLRCSPKSGHDTVSWYQQALGQGPQFIFQYYEEEERQRGNFPDRFSGHQFPNYSSELNVNALLLGDSALYLCASSLGRGEQYFGPGTRLTVT.

On this clonotype itself: The CDR3 carries no conserved terminal phenylalanine or tryptophan, so it likely arises from a read error. This chain links TRBV11-3 with TRBJ2-1; TRBD2 aligns across 13 bases. Germline lookup yields CDR1 SGHNT and CDR2 YENEEA. The length of the CDR3 is 20 residues. The CDR3 sequence is CARSLHPGTSGASSYNEQFY. In DNA form, the CDR3 reads TGTGCCAGGAGCTTACACCCCGGGACTAGCGGGGCAAGCTCCTACAATGAGCAGTTCTAC.

About this clonotype: The missing conserved phenylalanine or tryptophan at the end of this CDR3 makes a read error likely. It is unclear where the CDR3 begins or ends on the DNA, so no DNA is shown, and the CDR3 is as TCRdb lists it. The CDR3 sequence: CSVEGGYAEAFS. J is TRBJ1-1 and V is TRBV29-1. With termini counted, the CDR3 has 12 amino acids. Germline lookup yields CDR1 SQVTM and CDR2 ANQGSEA.

This chain joins TRBV11-3 and TRBJ2-1, with 7 bases fitting TRBD2. The CDR3 consists of 15 residues. The V gene end was trimmed by 7 bases and the J gene end by 7 bases; junction bases not matched to a gene: 13. Germline CDR1 is SGHNT and CDR2 is YENEEA. In DNA, the CDR3 is TGTGCCAGCATCCTCTCGGGAGGTTATCCGAATGAGCAGTTCTTC. Encoded protein: CASILSGGYPNEQFF.

The chain has TRBV11-2 and TRBJ2-5, with D unclear. V lost 7 bases and J 7 bases, leaving 13 bases between the germline ends. This CDR3 is built from 12 residues. From germline, CDR1 is SGHAT and CDR2 FQNNGV. This CDR3 reads CASNPKGRTQYF. The CDR3 DNA reads as TGTGCCAGCAACCCGAAAGGGCGGACCCAGTACTTC. The entire variable domain, with the rest obtained from reference TRBV11-2 and TRBJ2-5, is as follows: EAGVAQSPRYKIIEKRQSVAFWCNPISGHATLYWYQQILGQGPKLLIQFQNNGVVDDSQLPKDRFSAERLKGVDSTLKIQPAKLEDSAVYLCASNPKGRTQYFGPGTRLLVL.

This clonotype was observed at least ten times. CDR3 DNA: TGTGCCAGCAGCTTAGCGGGGGAGTTAGACGAGCAGTACTTC. Amino acids: CASSLAGELDEQYF. The gene calls are TRBV14 and TRBJ2-7; TRBD2 aligns across 9 bases. CDR1 and CDR2 from the germline V gene are SGHDN and FVKESK. With V trimmed by 5 bases and J by 5 bases, 7 bases remained unmatched. The CDR3 loop spans 14 amino acids.

The chain carries TRBV11-2 and TRBJ2-5; D is possibly TRBD1 (6 bases). Trimming took 4 bases from V and 9 from J, leaving 24 bases between them. Germline V gene sequence: CDR1 SGHAT, CDR2 FQNNGV. The CDR3 is made up of 16 amino acids. The chain's CDR3 is CASSSTIGGPKESQYF. In DNA, the CDR3 is TGTGCCAGCAGCTCCACAATTGGGGGCCCAAAGGAGTCCCAGTACTTC.

A remark on this clonotype: At one end, the junction sequence differs from germline, possibly due to a read error. The chain uses TRBV6-5 and TRBJ1-5, with D possibly TRBD1 on 6 matching bases. CDR1 MNHEY and CDR2 SVGAGI come from the germline V gene. The CDR3 is 15 residues long. The CDR3 DNA follows: TGTGCTAGCAGTTACCTACAGGGAAGCGATCAGCCCCAGAATTTT. Residues: CASSYLQGSDQPQNF.

The chain recombines TRBV6-2 or TRBV6-3 with TRBJ2-2; maybe TRBD2 (6 bases). The germline CDR1 and CDR2 sequences are MNHEY and SVGEGT. V lost 5 bases, J lost 5 bases, and 18 bases lay in between. The CDR3 has 16 amino acids. The CDR3 coding sequence is TGTGCCAGCAGTCCCCCCCGGGAGATGCGAACCGGGGAGCTGTTTTTT. Translating gives CASSPPREMRTGELFF.

V usage is TRBV6-5 and J usage is TRBJ1-5; D gene ambiguous. The germline V gene encodes CDR1 MNHEY and CDR2 SVGAGI. The CDR3 contains 15 residues. V lost 9 bases and J 1 base, leaving 16 bases between the germline ends. CDR3 sequence reads: CASSYLQRSNQPQHF. DNA of the CDR3: TGTGCCAGTAGCTACCTACAGAGAAGCAATCAGCCCCAGCATTTT.

CDR3 coding DNA: TGTGACAGCAACAAAGTGGATTTCCTCTCCTACAATGAGCAGTTCTTC. It is translated as CDSNKVDFLSYNEQFF. The chain links TRBV21-1 to TRBJ2-1. TRBV21-1 is assigned pseudogene status. The CDR3 has 16 amino acids.

As to this clonotype: Germline is not matched at one junction end, which may reflect a read error. This chain links TRBV6-5 with TRBJ2-2, with 9 bases lining up with TRBD1. The CDR3 is 17 amino acids. From germline, CDR1 is MNHEY and CDR2 SVGAGI. CDR3 in amino acids: CASSFNRGLTNTGELFF. CDR3 bases: TGTGCCAGCAGTTTTAACAGGGGGCTTACGAACACTGGGGAGCTGTTTTTT.

The V and J genes are TRBV12-3 or TRBV12-4 and TRBJ1-6; TRBD1 might be the D (5 bases). Trimming took off 6 bases at V and 7 bases at J, with 10 bases between the two ends. The CDR3 has 13 residues. CDR3 protein: CASRIGANSPLHF. The CDR3 DNA follows: TGTGCCAGCAGAATCGGGGCCAATTCACCCCTCCACTTT.

Turning to this clonotype: This clone may be a read error of a much larger clone one base away. The J gene is TRBJ1-1, the V gene TRBV7-9, with D hard to call. The CDR3 is 15 residues long. Germline-derived CDR1 and CDR2 are SEHNR and FQNEAQ (reference sequence). The CDR3 nucleotides read TGTGCCAGCAGCCTCCGGGAGCTTCGGAACTCTGAAGCTTTCTTT. Encoded protein: CASSLRELRNSEAFF. The entire variable domain, with the rest obtained from reference TRBV7-9 and TRBJ1-1, is as follows: DTGVSQNPRHKITKRGQNVTFRCDPISEHNRLYWYRQTLGQGPEFLTYFQNEAQLEKSRLLSDRFSAERPKGSFSTLEIQRTEQGDSAMYLCASSLRELRNSEAFFGQGTRLTVV.

The V call is TRBV20-1, the J call TRBJ2-1; possible D gene TRBD1, 5 bases. The V and J ends lost 7 bases and 1 base respectively, with 20 bases between them. Germline loops: CDR1 DFQATT, CDR2 SNEGSKA (reference sequence). The CDR3 is made up of 16 amino acids. CDR3 loop: CSVRHSRQTSYNEQFF. In DNA, the CDR3 is TGCAGTGTTAGGCATAGTAGACAGACGTCCTACAATGAGCAGTTCTTC.

Notes on this clonotype: Its ends do not fully match the called genes, so a read error is possible. The chain recombines TRBV20-1 with TRBJ1-6; TRBD1 might be the D (5 bases). This CDR3 spans 15 amino acids. The germline V gene encodes CDR1 DFQATT and CDR2 SNEGSKA (reference sequence). The CDR3 is CSTKDTGRYNSPLHF. The CDR3 region has the DNA TGCAGTACTAAAGATACGGGACGGTATAACTCACCCCTCCACTTT.

The genes are TRBV13 and TRBJ1-2, with TRBD1 identical over 10 bases. V dropped 9 bases and J dropped 3; count of bases not matched to a gene: 13. The CDR3 sequence is 16 residues long. Germline V gives CDR1 PRHDT, CDR2 FYEKMQ (reference sequence). CDR3: CARSRDRGRSDYGYTF. Written as DNA, the CDR3 is TGTGCCAGGAGCCGGGACAGGGGCCGATCCGACTATGGCTACACCTTC. Combining the CDR3 with reference TRBV13 and TRBJ1-2 gives the whole variable domain AAGVIQSPRHLIKEKRETATLKCYPIPRHDTVYWYQQGPGQDPQFLISFYEKMQSDKGSIPDRFSAQQFSDYHSELNMSSLELGDSALYFCARSRDRGRSDYGYTFGSGTRLTVV.